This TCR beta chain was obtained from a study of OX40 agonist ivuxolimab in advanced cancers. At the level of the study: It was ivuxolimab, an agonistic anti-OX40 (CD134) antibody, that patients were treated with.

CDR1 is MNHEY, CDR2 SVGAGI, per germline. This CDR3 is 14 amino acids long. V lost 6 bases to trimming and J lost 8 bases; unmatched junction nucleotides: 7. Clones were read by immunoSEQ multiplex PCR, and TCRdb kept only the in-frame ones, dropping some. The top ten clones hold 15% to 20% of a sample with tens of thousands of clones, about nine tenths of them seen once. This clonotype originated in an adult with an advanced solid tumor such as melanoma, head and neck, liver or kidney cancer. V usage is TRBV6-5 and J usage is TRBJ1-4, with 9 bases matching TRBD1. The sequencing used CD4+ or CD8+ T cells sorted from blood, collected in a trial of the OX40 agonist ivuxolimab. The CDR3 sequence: CASRTGTGHEKLFF. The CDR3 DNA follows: TGTGCCAGCAGAACCGGGACAGGGCACGAAAAACTGTTTTTT.